This TCR beta chain was profiled in a study of shared clonotypes between healthy human individuals. The V and J ends lost 10 bases and 1 base respectively, with 17 bases between them. Germline-derived CDR1 and CDR2 are SGHTA and FQGNSA. This CDR3 is built from 15 residues. Profiled with immunoSEQ multiplex PCR; TCRdb holds only in-frame clones, not every one. Altogether about 530,000 clones are present, roughly 85% being singletons, with the ten largest covering 12%. The chain recombines TRBV7-2 with TRBJ1-5, with D possibly TRBD1 on 6 matching bases. The sequenced material came from PBMCs. The TCR originated in a woman between 40 and 50 years old in good health. Some clones in this sample may be carry-over from other donors' samples. DNA for the CDR3: TGTGCCACCGCGCTGGGGGGCCCCAGCAATCAGCCCCAGCATTTT. Residues: CATALGGPSNQPQHF.